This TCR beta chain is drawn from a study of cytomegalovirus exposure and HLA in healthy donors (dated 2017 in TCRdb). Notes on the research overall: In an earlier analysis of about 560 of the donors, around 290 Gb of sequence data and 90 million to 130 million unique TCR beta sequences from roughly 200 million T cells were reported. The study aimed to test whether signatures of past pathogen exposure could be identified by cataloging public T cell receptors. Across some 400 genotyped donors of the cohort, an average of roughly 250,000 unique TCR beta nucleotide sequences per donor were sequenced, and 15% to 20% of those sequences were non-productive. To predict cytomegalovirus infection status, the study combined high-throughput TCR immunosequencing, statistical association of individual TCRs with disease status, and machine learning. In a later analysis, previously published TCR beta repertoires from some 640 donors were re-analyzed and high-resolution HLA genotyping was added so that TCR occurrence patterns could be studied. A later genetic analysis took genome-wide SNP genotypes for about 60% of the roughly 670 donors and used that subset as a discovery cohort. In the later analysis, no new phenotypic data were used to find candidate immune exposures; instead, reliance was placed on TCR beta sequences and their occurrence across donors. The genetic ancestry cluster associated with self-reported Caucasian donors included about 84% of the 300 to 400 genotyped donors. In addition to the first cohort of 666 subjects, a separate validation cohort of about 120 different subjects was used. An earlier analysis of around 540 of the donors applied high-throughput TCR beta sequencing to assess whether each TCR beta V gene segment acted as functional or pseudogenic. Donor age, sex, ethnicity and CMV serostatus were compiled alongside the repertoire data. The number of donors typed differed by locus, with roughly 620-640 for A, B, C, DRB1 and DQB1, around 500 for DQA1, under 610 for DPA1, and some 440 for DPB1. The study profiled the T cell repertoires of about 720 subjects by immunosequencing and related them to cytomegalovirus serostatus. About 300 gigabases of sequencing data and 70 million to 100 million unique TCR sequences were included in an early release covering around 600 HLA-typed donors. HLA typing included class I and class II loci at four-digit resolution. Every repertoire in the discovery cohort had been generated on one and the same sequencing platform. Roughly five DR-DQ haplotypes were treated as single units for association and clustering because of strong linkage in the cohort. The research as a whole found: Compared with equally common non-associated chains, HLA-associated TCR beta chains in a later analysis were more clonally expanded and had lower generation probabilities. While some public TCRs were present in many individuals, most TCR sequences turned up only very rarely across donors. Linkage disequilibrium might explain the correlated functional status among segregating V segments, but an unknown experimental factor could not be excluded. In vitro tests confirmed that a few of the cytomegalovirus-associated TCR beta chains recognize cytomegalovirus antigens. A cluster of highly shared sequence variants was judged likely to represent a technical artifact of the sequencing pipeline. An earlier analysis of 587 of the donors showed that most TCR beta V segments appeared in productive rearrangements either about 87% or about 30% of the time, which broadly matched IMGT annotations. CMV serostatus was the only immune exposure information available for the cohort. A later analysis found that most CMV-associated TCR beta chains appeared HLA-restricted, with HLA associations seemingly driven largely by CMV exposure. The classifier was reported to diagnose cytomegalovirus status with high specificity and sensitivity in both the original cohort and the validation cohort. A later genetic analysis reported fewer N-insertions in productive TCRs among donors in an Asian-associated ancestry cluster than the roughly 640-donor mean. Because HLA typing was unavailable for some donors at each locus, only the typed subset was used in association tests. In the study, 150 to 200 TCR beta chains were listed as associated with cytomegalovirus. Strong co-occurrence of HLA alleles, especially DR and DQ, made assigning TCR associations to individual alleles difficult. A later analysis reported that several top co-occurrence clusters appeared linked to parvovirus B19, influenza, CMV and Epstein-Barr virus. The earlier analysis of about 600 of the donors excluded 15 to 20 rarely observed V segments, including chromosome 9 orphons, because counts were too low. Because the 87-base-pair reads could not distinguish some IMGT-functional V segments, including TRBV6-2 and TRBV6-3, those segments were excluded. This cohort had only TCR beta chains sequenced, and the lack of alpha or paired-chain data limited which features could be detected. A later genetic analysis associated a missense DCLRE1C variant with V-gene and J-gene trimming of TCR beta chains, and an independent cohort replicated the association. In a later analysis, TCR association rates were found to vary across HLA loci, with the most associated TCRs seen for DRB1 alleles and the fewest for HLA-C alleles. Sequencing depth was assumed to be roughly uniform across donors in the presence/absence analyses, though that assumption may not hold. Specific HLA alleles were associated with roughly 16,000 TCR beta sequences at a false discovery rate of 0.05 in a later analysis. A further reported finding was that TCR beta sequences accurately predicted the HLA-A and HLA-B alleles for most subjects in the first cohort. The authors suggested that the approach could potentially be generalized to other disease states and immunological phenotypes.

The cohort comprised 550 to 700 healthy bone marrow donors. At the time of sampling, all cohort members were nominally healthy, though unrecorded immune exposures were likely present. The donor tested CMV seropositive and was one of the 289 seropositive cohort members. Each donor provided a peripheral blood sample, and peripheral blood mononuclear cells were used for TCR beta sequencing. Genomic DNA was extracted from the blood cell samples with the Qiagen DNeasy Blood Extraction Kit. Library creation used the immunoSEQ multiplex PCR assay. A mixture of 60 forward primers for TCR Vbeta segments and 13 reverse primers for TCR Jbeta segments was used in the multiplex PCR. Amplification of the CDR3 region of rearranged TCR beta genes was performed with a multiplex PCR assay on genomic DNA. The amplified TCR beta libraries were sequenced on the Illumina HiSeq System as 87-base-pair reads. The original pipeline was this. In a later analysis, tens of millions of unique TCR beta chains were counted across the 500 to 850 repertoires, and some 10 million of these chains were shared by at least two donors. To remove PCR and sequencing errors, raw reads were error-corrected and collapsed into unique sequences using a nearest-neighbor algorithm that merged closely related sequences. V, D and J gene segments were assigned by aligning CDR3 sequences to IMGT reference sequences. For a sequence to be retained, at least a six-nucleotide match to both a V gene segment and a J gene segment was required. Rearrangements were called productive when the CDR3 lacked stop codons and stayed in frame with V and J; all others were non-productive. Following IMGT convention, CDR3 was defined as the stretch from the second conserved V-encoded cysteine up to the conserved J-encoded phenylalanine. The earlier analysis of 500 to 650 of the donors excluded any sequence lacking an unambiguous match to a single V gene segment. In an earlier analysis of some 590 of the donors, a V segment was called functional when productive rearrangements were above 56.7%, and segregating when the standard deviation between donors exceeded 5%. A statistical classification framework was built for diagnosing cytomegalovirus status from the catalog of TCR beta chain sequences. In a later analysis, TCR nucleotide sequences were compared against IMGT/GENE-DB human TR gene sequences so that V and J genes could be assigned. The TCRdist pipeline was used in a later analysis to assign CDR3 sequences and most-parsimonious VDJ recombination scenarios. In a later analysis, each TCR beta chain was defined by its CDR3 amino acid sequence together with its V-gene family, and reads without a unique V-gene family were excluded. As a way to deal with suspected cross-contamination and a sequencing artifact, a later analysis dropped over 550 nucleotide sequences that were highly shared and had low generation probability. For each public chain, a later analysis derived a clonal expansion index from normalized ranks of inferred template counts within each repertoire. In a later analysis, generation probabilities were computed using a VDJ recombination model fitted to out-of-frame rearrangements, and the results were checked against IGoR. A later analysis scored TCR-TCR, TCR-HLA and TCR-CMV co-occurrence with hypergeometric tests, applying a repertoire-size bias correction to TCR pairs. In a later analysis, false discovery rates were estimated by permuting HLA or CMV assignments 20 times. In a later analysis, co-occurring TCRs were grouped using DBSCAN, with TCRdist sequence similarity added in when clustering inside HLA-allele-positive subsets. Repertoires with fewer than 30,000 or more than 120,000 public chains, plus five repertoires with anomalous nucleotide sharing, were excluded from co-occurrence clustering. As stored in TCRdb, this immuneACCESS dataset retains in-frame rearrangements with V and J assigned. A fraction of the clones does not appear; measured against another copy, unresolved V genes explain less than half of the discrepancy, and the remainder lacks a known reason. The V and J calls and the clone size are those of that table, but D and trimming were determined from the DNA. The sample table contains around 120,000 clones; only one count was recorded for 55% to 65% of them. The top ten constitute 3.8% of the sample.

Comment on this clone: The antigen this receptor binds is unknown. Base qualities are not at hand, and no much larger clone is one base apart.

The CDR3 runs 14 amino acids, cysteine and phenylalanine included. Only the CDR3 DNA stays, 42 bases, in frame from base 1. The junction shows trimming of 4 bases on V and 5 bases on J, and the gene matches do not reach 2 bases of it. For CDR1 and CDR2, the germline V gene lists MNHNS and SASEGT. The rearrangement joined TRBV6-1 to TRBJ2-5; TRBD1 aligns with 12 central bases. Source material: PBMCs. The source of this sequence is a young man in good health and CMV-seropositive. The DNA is TGTGCCAGCAGTGTCGGGACAGGGGGCGAGACCCAGTACTTC. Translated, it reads CASSVGTGGETQYF.